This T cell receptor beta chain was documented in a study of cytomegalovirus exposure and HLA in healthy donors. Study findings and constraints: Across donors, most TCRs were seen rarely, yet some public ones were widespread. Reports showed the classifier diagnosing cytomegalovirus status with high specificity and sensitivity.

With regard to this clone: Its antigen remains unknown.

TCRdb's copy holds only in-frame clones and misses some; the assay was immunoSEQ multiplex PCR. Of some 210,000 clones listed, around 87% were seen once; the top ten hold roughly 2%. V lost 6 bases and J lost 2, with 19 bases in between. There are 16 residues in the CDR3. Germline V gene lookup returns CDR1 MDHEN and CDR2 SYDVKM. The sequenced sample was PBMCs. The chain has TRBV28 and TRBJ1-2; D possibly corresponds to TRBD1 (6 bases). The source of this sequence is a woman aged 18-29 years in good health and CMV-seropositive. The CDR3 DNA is TGTGCCAGCAGCCCGCACTCAGAGGACAGAAACTATGGCTACACCTTC. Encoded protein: CASSPHSEDRNYGYTF.